The 3 T cell receptor beta chains below come from one sample, sequenced in a study of blood T cells in healthy people across ages. PCR was performed a second time for roughly 7 to 11 cycles using a sample-barcoded 5' primer and a J-beta primer mix. TCRdb processed the 5' RACE reads anew with MiXCR; each CDR3 protein has one entry. The sample shows around 1,000,000 distinct CDR3 sequences, under 30% of them seen only once. These data also featured in a second study, about T cells of mothers and their children.

Sequencing was carried out using blood. These receptors came from a girl aged 2 to 9 in good health.

This chain uses TRBV29-1 with TRBJ1-1; D ambiguous. CDR1 is SQVTM and CDR2 is ANQGSEA in the germline V gene. The CDR3 consists of 13 residues. The ends were cut back, 0 bases at V and 11 bases at J, with 16 bases in the middle. The CDR3 protein is CSVEDQQTADAFF. For the CDR3, the DNA is TGCAGCGTTGAAGATCAACAGACGGCAGACGCTTTCTTT.

The chain joins TRBV4-1 to TRBJ1-1; D ambiguous. V was shortened by 0 bases and J by 1 base, with 6 bases between the two germline ends. The length of the CDR3 is 14 residues. The germline CDR1 and CDR2 sequences are MGHRA and YSYEKL. The CDR3 protein is CASSQDRANTEAFF. As DNA, the CDR3 is TGCGCCAGCAGCCAAGATCGGGCGAACACTGAAGCTTTCTTT.

This clonotype has only a few counts. This chain connects TRBV7-2 to TRBJ2-1, with D unclear. The germline gives CDR1 SGHTA, CDR2 FQGNSA. V was trimmed by 4 bases and J by 12 bases, leaving 16 bases between them. CDR3 size: 13 residues. CDR3 residues: CASSSLALSGQFF. In DNA, the CDR3 is TGTGCCAGCAGCTCCTTGGCCCTAAGTGGGCAGTTCTTC.